The T cell receptor (beta chain) under discussion was sequenced for a study of T cells in Graves' hyperthyroidism and ophthalmopathy. This clonotype was observed at least ten times. TCR beta CDR3 regions were amplified from RNA. The study used the HTBI primer set for a first-round RT-PCR of the TCR CDR3. TCRdb recomputed calls from the multiplex PCR reads with MiXCR, one row per CDR3 protein. The repertoire holds 550,000 to 850,000 distinct CDR3 sequences, with roughly 20% as singletons. Patients were aged 18 to 65, had disease duration under 2 months, and had newly diagnosed hyperthyroidism. Preceding any ophthalmopathy symptoms, the blood sample dates from first hyperthyroidism diagnosis. The TCR originated in a woman aged 45-60 years with Graves' hyperthyroidism that later progressed to Graves' ophthalmopathy. The sequencing input was blood.

The CDR3: CSASQRTGTDTQYF. Here the CDR3 DNA reads TGCAGTGCTAGTCAGCGCACGGGCACAGATACGCAGTATTTT. This rearrangement joins TRBV20-1 to TRBJ2-3; unclear D gene. With 3 bases removed from V and 1 base from J, the gap between germline ends came to 11 bases. The CDR3 has 14 residues. The germline CDR1 and CDR2 sequences are DFQATT and SNEGSKA (reference sequence).